This T cell receptor (beta chain) was sequenced for a study of T cells in Graves' hyperthyroidism and ophthalmopathy. Across the whole study: Peripheral blood specimens were obtained at initial diagnosis, prior to any treatment.

This clonotype was found many times. RNA transcripts yielded amplified TCR beta CDR3 regions. The HTBI primer set was used in a first-round RT-PCR of the TCR CDR3. Each CDR3 protein gets one entry after TCRdb re-called the multiplex PCR reads with MiXCR. The repertoire includes some 420,000 distinct CDR3 sequences, roughly 15% of them detected once, and less than 6.5% sits in the top ten. The CDR3 covers 14 residues. Germline-derived CDR1 and CDR2 are DFQATT and SNEGSKA (reference sequence). V shed 2 bases and J shed 4 bases, with 14 bases lying between them. The specimen sequenced was blood. The clonotype comes from a woman under 30 with Graves' hyperthyroidism. The chain employs TRBV20-1 and TRBJ1-1, with D uncertain. The CDR3 sequence is CSARSGVSVTEAFF. CDR3 DNA sequence: TGCAGTGCTAGATCGGGCGTATCGGTCACTGAAGCTTTCTTT.